This record covers a single TCR beta chain. Its specificity is unknown. It was with 60 Vbeta and 13 Jbeta primers that the PCR ran. The repertoire was sequenced with immunoSEQ multiplex PCR; TCRdb's copy has only in-frame clones and lacks some. The sample consists of about 83,000 clones, roughly four fifths of them appearing once. These data are taken from a study of cytomegalovirus exposure and HLA in healthy donors. Study-level points and caveats: A later analysis found most CMV-associated TCR beta chains apparently HLA-restricted. Information on immune exposure was restricted to one variable (CMV serostatus). The investigators catalogued some 160 TCR beta chains as cytomegalovirus-associated.

CDR3 size: 14 residues. The germline V gene has CDR1 SGDLS and CDR2 YYNGEE. Trimming stripped 0 bases from V and 0 bases from J, with 6 bases between. The gene calls are TRBV9 and TRBJ1-1; TRBD1 might be the D (6 bases). The source of this sequence is a woman younger than 45 in good health and CMV-seronegative. Sample: PBMCs. The CDR3 is CASSVAGVNTEAFF. CDR3 coding DNA: TGTGCCAGCAGCGTAGCAGGGGTGAACACTGAAGCTTTCTTT.